Sequencing of this TCR beta chain was carried out in a study of PD-1 blockade in classical Hodgkin lymphoma. Study observations and caveats: Patients excluded were those beginning nivolumab under 1 year after ASCT. Reports indicated that newly diagnosed patients had lower baseline TCR diversity than healthy donors did. Patients newly diagnosed and complete responders had comparable baseline diversity.

The V and J ends lost 3 bases and 4 bases, in that order; junction bases with no gene match: 8. Germline-derived CDR1 and CDR2 are WSHSY and SAAADI. The CDR3 sequence is 16 residues long. Time point: cycle 4 day 1 (C4D1), after 6 weeks of nivolumab. After autologous stem cell transplantation all patients relapsed, and prior brentuximab vedotin exposure differed between cohorts. Best responses fell into complete response, partial response or progressive disease. TCRdb keeps only in-frame clones here, not all; method: immunoSEQ multiplex PCR. The data hold about 18,000 clones, with about 80% observed a single time. Concerning this clone: Its cognate antigen is unknown.

V and J are TRBV10-2 and TRBJ2-7; 11 nucleotides line up with TRBD2. Sequences were derived from peripheral blood mononuclear cells (PBMCs), sampled before the fourth cycle of nivolumab. This receptor was taken from a human donor with classical Hodgkin lymphoma. CDR3 residues: CASSDLTTSGVYEQYF. CDR3 in DNA: TGCGCCAGCAGTGATCTTACGACTAGCGGGGTTTACGAGCAGTACTTC.